This TCR beta chain was identified in a study of human T cells and chemical hapten exposure. Background on the study: Throughout the approximately 24-week study, diphenylcyclopropenone was applied weekly to the patients' scalps.

V lost 2 bases and J 7 bases, leaving 14 bases between the germline ends. This CDR3 comprises 14 residues. Looked up from germline, CDR1 is MNHNY and CDR2 is SVGAGI (reference sequence). Stated time point: patch test 1, 2 weeks after DPC sensitization. Documented treatment: therapeutic diphenylcyclopropenone sensitization with weekly scalp DPC. Blood collection happened ahead of applying each patch test. One entry per CDR3 protein results from TCRdb running MiXCR on the RACE reads. The data hold approximately 340,000 distinct CDR3 sequences, with 6% to 8.5% observed a single time. This TCR derives from a woman under 30 with alopecia areata. Some clones in this sample may be carry-over from other donors' samples. Specimen: whole blood, collected in connection with sensitization to the hapten diphenylcyclopropenone (DPC). The rearrangement links TRBV6-6 to TRBJ1-1; D unclear. CDR3: CASSYPGPEGEAFF. The DNA for the CDR3 is TGTGCCAGCAGTTACCCAGGCCCGGAGGGTGAAGCTTTCTTT.